Sequencing of this T cell receptor (beta chain) was carried out in a study of cytomegalovirus exposure and HLA in healthy donors. Broader study findings: According to a subsequent analysis, TCR clusters from the first cohort were inclined to appear together in the 120 validation repertoires.

The CDR3 runs 17 residues. V dropped 3 bases and J dropped 2 bases, with 19 bases sitting between them. CDR1 and CDR2 (germline): MDHEN, SYDVKM. The data were produced by immunoSEQ multiplex PCR, yet TCRdb's version contains in-frame clones alone and is incomplete. The table records 130,000 to 150,000 clones, approximately 93% of them present only once. This clone was found once. Its antigen is currently unknown. This sequence originates from a man aged 18-30 years in good health and CMV-seronegative. The chain carries TRBV28 and TRBJ1-2; D perhaps matches TRBD1 (6 bases). The sequenced sample was PBMCs. CDR3 in amino acids: CASSLGGQIGNNYGYTF. CDR3 coding DNA: TGTGCCAGCAGTTTGGGGGGGCAAATCGGCAACAACTATGGCTACACCTTC.